The next 14 T cell receptor beta chains were all read from a single sample in a study of response to subunit inactivated influenza vaccine. TCRdb re-called the RT-PCR reads through MiXCR, storing one row per CDR3 protein. The table has roughly 170,000 distinct CDR3 sequences, around 8.8% seen once; the top ten hold approximately 10%. Sequencing was performed on non-naive T cells sorted from PBMCs, taken on the day of vaccination. These TCRs come from a man between 50 and 59 years old who received an inactivated influenza vaccine.

This clonotype was picked up a small number of times. The chain recombines TRBV18 with TRBJ2-2; a possible D gene is TRBD2 (5 bases). The germline V gene has CDR1 KGHSH and CDR2 LQKENI. The CDR3 is 13 amino acids. V lost 6 bases, J lost 6 bases, and 11 bases lay in between. CDR3: CASSPTRAGELFF. CDR3 nucleotides: TGTGCCAGCTCGCCTACTAGGGCCGGGGAGCTGTTTTTT. Filled out from reference TRBV18 and TRBJ2-2, the complete variable domain reads NAGVMQNPRHLVRRRGQEARLRCSPMKGHSHVYWYRQLPEEGLKFMVYLQKENIIDESGMPKERFSAEFPKEGPSILRIQQVVRGDSAAYFCASSPTRAGELFFGEGSRLTVL.

The chain couples TRBV19 to TRBJ2-1, with 13 bases lining up with TRBD2. Trimming removed 3 bases from V and 10 bases from J; junction bases left unmatched: 9. The CDR3 is 16 amino acids. Germline-derived CDR1 and CDR2 are LNHDA and SQIVND (reference sequence). CDR3 residues: CASSMRTSGSGGEQFF. The CDR3 nucleotides read TGTGCCAGTAGTATGAGGACTAGCGGGAGTGGGGGGGAGCAGTTCTTC.

The table lists this clonotype with a few counts. The chain recombines TRBV25-1 with TRBJ2-5, with TRBD2 matching 12 bases. Unmatched junction bases numbered 10, after V lost 7 bases and J lost 4 bases. The CDR3 spans 16 residues. Germline V CDR1 and CDR2: MGHDK, SYGVNS. The CDR3 region has the DNA TGTGCCAGCAACCGCGGACTAGCGGGACCTGGAGAGACCCAGTACTTC. Translated, it gives CASNRGLAGPGETQYF. The complete variable domain, with remaining parts taken from reference TRBV25-1 and TRBJ2-5, reads EADIYQTPRYLVIGTGKKITLECSQTMGHDKMYWYQQDPGMELHLIHYSYGVNSTEKGDLSSESTVSRIRTEHFPLTLESARPSHTSQYLCASNRGLAGPGETQYFGPGTRLLVL.

Here the CDR3 DNA reads TGTGCCAGCAGTTTTACAGGGCTTGGGCCCCAGCATTTT. Translated, it gives CASSFTGLGPQHF. The V call is TRBV27, the J call TRBJ1-5, with D possibly being TRBD1 (6 bases). Germline CDR1 is MNHEY and CDR2 is SMNVEV (reference sequence). V lost 3 bases to trimming and J lost 9 bases, with 12 bases between them. CDR3 length: 13 residues.

This clonotype was counted a few times. The chain couples TRBV11-2 to TRBJ1-2, with TRBD1 as a possible D gene (5 bases). Germline V lookup: CDR1 SGHAT, CDR2 FQNNGV. With 0 bases removed from V and 6 bases from J, the gap between germline ends came to 17 bases. This CDR3 contains 16 residues. CDR3 protein: CASSLEETGSRNGYTF. The CDR3 DNA follows: TGTGCCAGCAGCTTAGAGGAAACAGGTTCGAGGAATGGCTACACCTTC.

This clonotype has at least ten counts. The chain joins TRBV7-9 to TRBJ2-2; D is undetermined. The germline V gene encodes CDR1 SEHNR and CDR2 FQNEAQ (reference sequence). This CDR3 contains 14 residues. V lost 5 bases to trimming and J lost 2 bases, with 9 bases between them. The chain's CDR3 is CASSTDRNTGELFF. CDR3 DNA: TGTGCCAGCAGCACCGACCGAAACACCGGGGAGCTGTTTTTT.

The table lists this clonotype with many counts. The genes are TRBV12-3 or TRBV12-4 and TRBJ1-2; D is possibly TRBD1 (5 bases). There are 12 residues in the CDR3. Trimming cost V 5 bases and J 4 bases, with 8 bases left between them. The CDR3 DNA sequence: TGTGCCAGCAGTCGCGACAGCTATGGCTACACCTTC. Protein sequence: CASSRDSYGYTF.

The chain is built from TRBV30 and TRBJ2-1, with TRBD1 identical over 11 bases. The trim removed 4 bases at V and 3 bases at J, leaving 5 bases unmatched. The V gene's germline CDR1 is GTSNPN and CDR2 SVGIG (reference sequence). The CDR3 loop spans 15 amino acids. CDR3 in DNA: TGTGCCTGGATCTACGGGACAGGGGGCTACAATGAGCAGTTCTTC. Encoded protein: CAWIYGTGGYNEQFF.

This chain uses TRBV4-3 with TRBJ2-7, with D maybe TRBD2 (6 bases). V dropped 6 bases and J dropped 3 bases, with 15 bases sitting between them. The CDR3 is 14 amino acids. Germline loops: CDR1 LGHNA, CDR2 YSLEER. CDR3 sequence reads: CASSPNPGGYEQYF. The DNA of the CDR3 is TGCGCCAGCAGTCCGAACCCCGGGGGCTACGAGCAGTACTTC.

This clonotype came up a few times. The CDR3 here is CASSLLHGYEQYF. In nucleotides, the CDR3 is TGTGCCAGCAGTTTATTACATGGCTACGAGCAGTACTTC. J is TRBJ2-7 and V is TRBV12-3 or TRBV12-4; no reliable D call. V was pared by 2 bases and J by 3 bases, with 8 bases between. The CDR3 is 13 residues long.

The sample holds many counts of this clonotype. This chain joins TRBV9 and TRBJ1-3; TRBD1 matches at 7 bases. This CDR3 region has 17 residues. V dropped 0 bases and J dropped 0; count of bases not matched to a gene: 6. The germline V gene has CDR1 SGDLS and CDR2 YYNGEE. The CDR3 DNA reads TGTGCCAGCAGCGTAGCGGGGGGACAGCTCTCTGGAAACACCATATATTTT. This encodes CASSVAGGQLSGNTIYF.

This clonotype showed up many times. The chain employs TRBV24-1 and TRBJ1-5; D is possibly TRBD1 (5 bases). With 2 bases removed from V and 5 bases from J, the gap between germline ends came to 9 bases. The CDR3 is 14 residues long. Germline V lookup: CDR1 KGHDR, CDR2 SFDVKD. The CDR3 loop is CATSDSDSDQPQHF. CDR3 coding DNA: TGTGCCACCAGTGATTCCGACAGCGATCAGCCCCAGCATTTT.

In this sample, this clonotype turned up a few times. The CDR3 coding sequence is TGCGCCAGGGGGAGCTGGGCTTTCTTT. It is translated as CARGSWAFF. The chain couples TRBV5-1 to TRBJ1-1; no clear D gene. V lost 8 bases to trimming and J lost 11 bases, with 10 bases between them. The germline gives CDR1 SGHRS, CDR2 YFSETQ. The CDR3 sequence is 9 residues long.

There are a few counts of this clonotype. V gene TRBV20-1 combines with J gene TRBJ1-2; possibly TRBD1 for D (6 bases). CDR1 and CDR2 (germline): DFQATT, SNEGSKA (reference sequence). Trimming removed 0 bases at V and 8 bases at J, with 16 bases between. CDR3 length: 14 amino acids. The CDR3 bases are TGCAGTGCTAGAGATGCCGGGTTGGGGGGCGGCTACACCTTC. Translating it yields CSARDAGLGGGYTF.